The 6 T cell receptor beta chains given below trace back to one sample, sequenced in a study of T cell changes during pregnancy in multiple sclerosis. The protocol was immunoSEQ multiplex PCR, while the TCRdb copy is restricted to in-frame clones and leaves out a portion. Here the sample spans tens of thousands of clones, over 85% being singletons. The specimen was peripheral blood, collected in the second trimester of pregnancy. These receptors all come from a female donor with multiple sclerosis, enrolled in a pregnancy study.

This chain connects TRBV4-2 to TRBJ2-5; 7 nucleotides match TRBD2. The CDR3 is 17 amino acids. The V and J ends lost 1 base and 2 bases, in that order; junction bases with no gene match: 10. Germline V CDR1 and CDR2: LGHNA, YNFKEQ. CDR3 region: CASSQGSSASGQETQYF. CDR3 bases: TGTGCCAGCAGCCAAGGGTCCTCGGCTAGCGGACAAGAGACCCAGTACTTC.

The V and J genes are TRBV5-8 and TRBJ2-4, with D possibly matching TRBD2 (5 bases). Trimming shortened V by 4 bases and J by 3 bases, and 20 bases separated the two germline ends. This CDR3 region has 17 residues. Germline lookup yields CDR1 SGHTS and CDR2 YDEGEE. The chain's CDR3 is CASSLPLPGVGKNIQYF. CDR3 DNA sequence: TGTGCCAGCAGCCTCCCCCTCCCCGGGGTGGGCAAAAACATTCAGTACTTC.

The chain employs TRBV7-2 and TRBJ1-1; a weak D match, TRBD1 (6 bases). Germline CDR1 and CDR2: SGHTA and FQGNSA. V gave up 7 bases and J gave up 1 base, with 13 bases separating them. The CDR3 totals 14 residues. CDR3 nucleotides: TGTGCCAGCAAAACGGGCAGGGGGAACACTGAAGCTTTCTTT. Translated, it gives CASKTGRGNTEAFF.

On this clone: A read error may account for a junction end that differs from germline. The chain recombines TRBV11-1 with TRBJ2-5; D is undetermined. Looked up from germline, CDR1 is SGHAT and CDR2 is FQDESV (reference sequence). The CDR3 length is 13 residues. The CDR3 is CASSNPPGEAQYF. In DNA form, the CDR3 reads TGTGCCAGCAGCAACCCCCCTGGAGAGGCCCAGTACTTC.

In the case of this clone: The sample carries other DNA sequences with the same CDR3. The V gene is TRBV7-3, the J gene TRBJ2-3, with TRBD2 identical over 8 bases. Germline V lookup: CDR1 SGHTA, CDR2 FQGTGA. The V and J ends lost 6 bases and 1 base, in that order; junction bases with no gene match: 0. The CDR3 loop spans 13 amino acids. This chain's CDR3 is CASSSGGTDTQYF. CDR3 nucleotide sequence: TGTGCCAGCAGTAGCGGGGGCACAGATACGCAGTATTTT.

The V call is TRBV5-5, the J call TRBJ2-1; 8 bases line up with TRBD1. Germline V gene sequence: CDR1 SGHKS, CDR2 YYEKEE (reference sequence). The CDR3 runs to 15 residues. Germline trimming cut 4 bases from V and 5 bases from J; bases unmatched to any gene: 8. The CDR3 sequence: CASSKGQAKNNEQFF. DNA for the CDR3: TGTGCCAGCAGCAAGGGACAGGCAAAAAACAATGAGCAGTTCTTC.